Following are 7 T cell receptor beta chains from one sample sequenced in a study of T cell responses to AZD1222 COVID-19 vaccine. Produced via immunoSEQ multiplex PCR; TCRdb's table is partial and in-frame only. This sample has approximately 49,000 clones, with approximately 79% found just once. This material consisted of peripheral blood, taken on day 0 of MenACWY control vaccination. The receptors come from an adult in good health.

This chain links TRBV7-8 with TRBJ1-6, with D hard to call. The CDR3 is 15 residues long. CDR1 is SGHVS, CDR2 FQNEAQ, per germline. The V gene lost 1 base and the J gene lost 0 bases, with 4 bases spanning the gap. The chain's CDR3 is CASSLVDSYNSPLHF. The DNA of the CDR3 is TGTGCCAGCAGCTTAGTGGACTCCTATAATTCACCCCTCCACTTT.

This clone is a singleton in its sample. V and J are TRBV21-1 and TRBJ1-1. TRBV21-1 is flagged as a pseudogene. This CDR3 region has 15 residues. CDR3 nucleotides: TGTGCCAGCCGCATAAGTTGGCTAACGAACACTGAAGCTTTCTTT. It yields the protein CASRISWLTNTEAFF.

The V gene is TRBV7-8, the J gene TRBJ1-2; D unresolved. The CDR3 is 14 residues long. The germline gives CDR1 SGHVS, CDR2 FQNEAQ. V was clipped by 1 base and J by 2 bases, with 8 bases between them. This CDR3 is CASSLGTVNYGYTF. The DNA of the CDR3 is TGTGCCAGCAGCTTAGGGACCGTAAACTATGGCTACACCTTC.

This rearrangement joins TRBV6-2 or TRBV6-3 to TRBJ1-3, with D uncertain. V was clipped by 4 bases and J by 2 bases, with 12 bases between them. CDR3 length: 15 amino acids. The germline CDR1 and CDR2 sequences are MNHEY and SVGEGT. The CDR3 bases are TGTGCCAGCAGTTCCCGGGTAGTAGCTGGAAACACCATATATTTT. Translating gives CASSSRVVAGNTIYF.

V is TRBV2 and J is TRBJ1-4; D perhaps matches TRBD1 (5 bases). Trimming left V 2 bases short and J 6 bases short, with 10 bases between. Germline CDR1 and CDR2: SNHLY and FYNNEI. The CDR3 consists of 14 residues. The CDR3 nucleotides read TGTGCCAGCAGTGAACGGGACGGATATGAAAAACTGTTTTTT. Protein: CASSERDGYEKLFF.

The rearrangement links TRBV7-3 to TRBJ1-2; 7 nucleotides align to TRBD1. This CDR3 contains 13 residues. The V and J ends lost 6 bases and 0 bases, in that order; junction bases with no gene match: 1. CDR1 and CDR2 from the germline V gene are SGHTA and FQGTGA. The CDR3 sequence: CASRQGSNYGYTF. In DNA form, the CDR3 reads TGTGCCAGCAGACAGGGGTCTAACTATGGCTACACCTTC.

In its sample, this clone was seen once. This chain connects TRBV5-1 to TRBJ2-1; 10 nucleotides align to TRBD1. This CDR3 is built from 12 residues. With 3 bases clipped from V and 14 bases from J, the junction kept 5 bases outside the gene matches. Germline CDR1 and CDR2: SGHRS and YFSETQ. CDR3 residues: CASSSGTGAEFF. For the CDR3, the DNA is TGCGCCAGCAGCTCGGGGACAGGGGCTGAGTTCTTC.